A single sample is the source of the 22 T cell receptor beta chains below, sequenced in a study of beta chain features in type 1 diabetes. Reverse transcription of all isolated RNA meant that expressed TCRB transcripts were sequenced. Some clones are missing from TCRdb's copy, which holds only in-frame ones; the method was immunoSEQ multiplex PCR. The sample shows 400,000 to 600,000 clones, over 25% of them seen only once. The sequenced material came from naive CD4+ T cells from blood. The receptors originated from a young man in good health.

V usage is TRBV5-1 and J usage is TRBJ2-1, with no clear D. V lost 7 bases to trimming and J lost 0 bases, with 11 bases between them. From germline, CDR1 is SGHRS and CDR2 YFSETQ. The CDR3 sequence is 14 residues long. The CDR3 loop is CASSTQSSYNEQFF. The CDR3 region has the DNA TGCGCCAGCTCGACCCAGAGCTCCTACAATGAGCAGTTCTTC.

This clone was seen a few times. This rearrangement joins TRBV7-2 to TRBJ2-3; the D gene is possibly TRBD2 (6 bases). Germline-derived CDR1 and CDR2 are SGHTA and FQGNSA. V dropped 3 bases and J dropped 1 base, with 11 bases sitting between them. This CDR3 contains 15 residues. The CDR3 here is CASSFVGGGTDTQYF. The CDR3 DNA reads TGTGCCAGCAGCTTTGTAGGAGGGGGCACAGATACGCAGTATTTT.

The V and J genes are TRBV5-1 and TRBJ2-3; D is uncertain. The CDR3 has 16 residues. Trimming stripped 4 bases from V and 2 bases from J, with 17 bases between. Looked up from germline, CDR1 is SGHRS and CDR2 is YFSETQ. The CDR3 DNA reads as TGCGCCAGCAGCCCGTTGGTCACGGCTTCCACAGATACGCAGTATTTT. Amino acids: CASSPLVTASTDTQYF.

In this sample, this clone turned up a few times. The rearrangement joins TRBV7-2 to TRBJ2-3; 8 bases align to TRBD2. The CDR3 has 15 residues. Per the germline V gene, CDR1 is SGHTA and CDR2 is FQGNSA. J lost 2 bases, V lost 4 bases, and 5 bases had no gene match. The CDR3 sequence is CASSSGLDATDTQYF. The CDR3 DNA reads TGTGCCAGCAGCTCGGGACTAGATGCCACAGATACGCAGTATTTT.

The chain couples TRBV2 to TRBJ2-2, with TRBD1 matching over 7 bases. CDR1 is SNHLY, CDR2 FYNNEI, per germline. The CDR3 has 16 amino acids. V shed 6 bases, J shed 0 bases, and the junction held 7 bases outside the gene matches. The DNA for the CDR3 is TGTGCCAGCAGGTACCCAGGGGGTTCGAACACCGGGGAGCTGTTTTTT. Amino acid sequence: CASRYPGGSNTGELFF.

The chain couples TRBV5-1 to TRBJ1-1; D unclear. The CDR3 is 11 residues long. With 0 bases removed from V and 9 bases from J, the gap between germline ends came to 6 bases. Germline V CDR1 and CDR2: SGHRS, YFSETQ. The CDR3 loop reads CASSLDQQAFF. CDR3 nucleotide sequence: TGCGCCAGCAGCTTGGATCAGCAAGCTTTCTTT.

This clone was observed a handful of times. The chain recombines TRBV19 with TRBJ1-2; D uncertain. CDR3 size: 17 residues. Germline CDR1 LNHDA, CDR2 SQIVND (reference sequence). V lost 2 bases, J lost 0 bases, and 16 bases lay in between. As DNA, the CDR3 is TGTGCCAGTAGTATACGTCCAGTGAGGAGAGCTAACTATGGCTACACCTTC. It encodes CASSIRPVRRANYGYTF.

The V gene is TRBV20-1, the J gene TRBJ1-1; tentatively, D is TRBD1 (6 bases). The CDR3 spans 11 residues. CDR1 is DFQATT, CDR2 SNEGSKA, per germline (reference sequence). The CDR3 spells CTKNRETEAFF. CDR3 bases: TGCACCAAAAACAGGGAGACTGAAGCTTTCTTT.

This clone was picked up a small number of times. The rearrangement links TRBV7-2 to TRBJ2-3, with 10 positions matching TRBD2. The CDR3 runs to 16 residues. Germline assignment: CDR1 SGHTA and CDR2 FQGNSA. The V segment lost 7 bases and the J segment 3 bases; nucleotides outside the gene matches: 10. CDR3 loop: CASTPNLAGETDTQYF. CDR3 DNA: TGTGCCAGCACACCCAATCTAGCGGGAGAAACAGATACGCAGTATTTT.

V and J are TRBV28 and TRBJ2-3; no reliable D call. The V gene lost 8 bases and the J gene lost 1 base, with 10 bases spanning the gap. Germline values: CDR1 MDHEN, CDR2 SYDVKM. This CDR3 is built from 13 residues. DNA for the CDR3: TGTGCCAGCTTAACCAGAGGCACAGATACGCAGTATTTT. Translating it yields CASLTRGTDTQYF.

Only a few counts were recorded for this clone. This chain connects TRBV7-2 to TRBJ2-3; the match to TRBD2 covers 8 bases. There are 16 residues in the CDR3. V was clipped by 5 bases and J by 2 bases; unmatched bases: 9. Germline V gene lookup returns CDR1 SGHTA and CDR2 FQGNSA. CDR3 amino acids: CASSPGGPGPTDTQYF. The CDR3 DNA is TGTGCCAGCAGCCCGGGGGGGCCTGGACCCACAGATACGCAGTATTTT.

This clone turned up a few times. Here the CDR3 reads CASSQEVAGGVTGELFF. The DNA of the CDR3 is TGTGCCAGCAGCCAAGAGGTTGCGGGAGGTGTCACCGGGGAGCTGTTTTTT. V usage is TRBV4-2 and J usage is TRBJ2-2; the match to TRBD2 covers 8 bases. J was trimmed by 4 bases and V by 0 bases; bases with no gene match: 7. CDR3 length: 17 residues. Per germline, CDR1 LGHNA and CDR2 YNFKEQ.

This clone was counted between two and nine times. The chain has TRBV28 and TRBJ2-1; weak D call: TRBD2 (6 bases). Trimming shortened V by 1 base and J by 5 bases, and 12 bases separated the two germline ends. Germline V gene sequence: CDR1 MDHEN, CDR2 SYDVKM. CDR3 length: 15 amino acids. The CDR3 DNA reads TGTGCCAGCAGTTTATTAGCGGAGCTAAACAATGAGCAGTTCTTC. Residues: CASSLLAELNNEQFF. The whole variable domain, remainder taken from reference TRBV28 and TRBJ2-1, is DVKVTQSSRYLVKRTGEKVFLECVQDMDHENMFWYRQDPGLGLRLIYFSYDVKMKEKGDIPEGYSVSREKKERFSLILESASTNQTSMYLCASSLLAELNNEQFFGPGTRLTVL.

This clone was picked up a small number of times. The V call is TRBV7-6, the J call TRBJ2-1; TRBD1 is a possible D gene (5 bases). Trimming removed 1 base at V and 4 bases at J, with 11 bases between. This CDR3 is 15 amino acids long. Per the germline V gene, CDR1 is SGHVS and CDR2 is FNYEAQ. This chain's CDR3 is CASSLGQGPYNEQFF. CDR3 nucleotide sequence: TGTGCCAGCAGCTTAGGGCAGGGCCCATACAATGAGCAGTTCTTC. Full variable domain (outside the CDR3, taken from reference TRBV7-6 and TRBJ2-1): GAGVSQSPRYKVTKRGQDVALRCDPISGHVSLYWYRQALGQGPEFLTYFNYEAQQDKSGLPNDRFSAERPEGSISTLTIQRTEQRDSAMYRCASSLGQGPYNEQFFGPGTRLTVL.

The V gene is TRBV6-5, the J gene TRBJ2-7; 7 nucleotides agree with TRBD2. The V and J ends lost 4 bases and 4 bases, in that order; junction bases with no gene match: 4. The CDR3 contains 13 residues. In germline, CDR1 is MNHEY, CDR2 SVGAGI. The CDR3 loop is CASSSGTTYEQYF. The CDR3 DNA sequence: TGTGCCAGCAGTTCGGGGACTACGTACGAGCAGTACTTC.

The chain is built from TRBV7-6 and TRBJ2-5; 9 bases line up with TRBD1. The CDR3 extends over 17 amino acids. The germline CDR1 and CDR2 sequences are SGHVS and FNYEAQ. The V and J ends lost 5 bases and 2 bases, in that order; junction bases with no gene match: 12. This CDR3 reads CASSLRFGTGFQETQYF. CDR3 in DNA: TGTGCCAGCAGCCTCCGGTTTGGGACAGGGTTTCAAGAGACCCAGTACTTC.

V is TRBV4-3 and J is TRBJ1-5; possibly TRBD1 for D (5 bases). Germline loops: CDR1 LGHNA, CDR2 YSLEER. The V end was cut by 0 bases, the J end by 5 bases, with 8 bases between. The CDR3 extends over 14 amino acids. CDR3 residues: CASSQDLGDQPQHF. CDR3 DNA: TGCGCCAGCAGCCAAGATTTAGGGGATCAGCCCCAGCATTTT.

The table lists this clone with a few counts. The same CDR3 is also encoded by other DNA sequences in this sample. The V gene is TRBV9, the J gene TRBJ2-3; D may match TRBD1 or TRBD2 (5 bases each). V was pared by 2 bases and J by 1 base, with 5 bases between. Germline-derived CDR1 and CDR2 are SGDLS and YYNGEE. The CDR3 covers 13 residues. The CDR3 DNA sequence: TGTGCCAGCAGCGTGGGGGGCACAGATACGCAGTATTTT. It codes for CASSVGGTDTQYF. The variable domain in full, completed from reference TRBV9 and TRBJ2-3, reads DSGVTQTPKHLITATGQRVTLRCSPRSGDLSVYWYQQSLDQGLQFLIQYYNGEERAKGNILERFSAQQFPDLHSELNLSSLELGDSALYFCASSVGGTDTQYFGPGTRLTVL.

Points on this clone: Within the sample, other DNA sequences also encode this same CDR3. The CDR3 DNA follows: TGTGCCTGGGGGACAGGTAACAATCAGCCCCAGCATTTT. Translation gives CAWGTGNNQPQHF. The chain carries TRBV30 and TRBJ1-5; 8 bases align to TRBD1. This CDR3 is 13 amino acids long. Trimming cost V 5 bases and J 3 bases; bases outside gene matches: 3. Per the germline V gene, CDR1 is GTSNPN and CDR2 is SVGIG (reference sequence). Variable domain in full (rest from reference TRBV30 and TRBJ1-5): SQTIHQWPATLVQPVGSPLSLECTVEGTSNPNLYWYRQAAGRGLQLLFYSVGIGQISSEVPQNLSASRPQDRQFILSSKKLLLSDSGFYLCAWGTGNNQPQHFGDGTRLSIL.

This clone was counted between two and nine times. The chain has TRBV30 and TRBJ2-5; maybe TRBD2 (5 bases). Germline V lookup: CDR1 GTSNPN, CDR2 SVGIG (reference sequence). V lost 4 bases and J 5 bases, leaving 20 bases between the germline ends. This CDR3 comprises 15 residues. This CDR3 reads CAWTSPTRGRETQYF. DNA of the CDR3: TGTGCCTGGACCTCCCCAACTAGAGGTCGGGAGACCCAGTACTTC.

The rearrangement uses TRBV30 and TRBJ2-1, with 8 bases identical to TRBD1. The CDR3 extends over 13 amino acids. V dropped 5 bases and J dropped 3; count of bases not matched to a gene: 3. Germline V lookup: CDR1 GTSNPN, CDR2 SVGIG (reference sequence). The DNA of the CDR3 is TGTGCCTGGGACAGGGGAAACTACAATGAGCAGTTCTTC. Amino acids: CAWDRGNYNEQFF.

The chain has TRBV4-1 and TRBJ1-5; D call uncertain. The CDR3 is made up of 14 amino acids. V was clipped by 0 bases and J by 6 bases, with 9 bases between them. Germline V gives CDR1 MGHRA, CDR2 YSYEKL. CDR3 bases: TGCGCCAGCAGCCAAGAAGAAGCACGTCAGCCCCAGCATTTT. Translated: CASSQEEARQPQHF.